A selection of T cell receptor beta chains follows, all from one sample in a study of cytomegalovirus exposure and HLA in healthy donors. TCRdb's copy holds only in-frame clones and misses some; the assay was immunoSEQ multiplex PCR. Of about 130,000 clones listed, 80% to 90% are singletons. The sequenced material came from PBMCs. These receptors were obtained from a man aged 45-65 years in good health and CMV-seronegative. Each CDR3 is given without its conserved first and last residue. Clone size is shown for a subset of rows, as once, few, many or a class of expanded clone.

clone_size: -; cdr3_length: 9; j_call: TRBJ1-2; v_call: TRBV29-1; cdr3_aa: SVRRGYGYT
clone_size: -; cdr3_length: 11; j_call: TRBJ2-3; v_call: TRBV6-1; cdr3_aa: AGGRGLVDTQY
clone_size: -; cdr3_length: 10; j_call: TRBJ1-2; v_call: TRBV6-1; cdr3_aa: ASSESGDGYT
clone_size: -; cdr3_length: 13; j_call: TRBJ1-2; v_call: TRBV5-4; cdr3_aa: ASSSPGEINYGYT
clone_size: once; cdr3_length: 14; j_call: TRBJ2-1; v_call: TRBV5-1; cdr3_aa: ASSSTAGRLPNEQF
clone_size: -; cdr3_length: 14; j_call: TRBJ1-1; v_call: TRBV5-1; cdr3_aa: ASSLALQGSNTEAF
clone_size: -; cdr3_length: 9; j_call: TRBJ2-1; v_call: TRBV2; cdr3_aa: ASSYYNEQF
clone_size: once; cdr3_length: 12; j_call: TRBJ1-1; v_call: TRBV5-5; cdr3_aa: ASSLTGAGTEAF
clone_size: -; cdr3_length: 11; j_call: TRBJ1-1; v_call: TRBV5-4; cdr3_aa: ASSPGVNTEAF
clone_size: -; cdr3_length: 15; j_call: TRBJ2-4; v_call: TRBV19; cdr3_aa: ASSIEGDRGAKNIQY
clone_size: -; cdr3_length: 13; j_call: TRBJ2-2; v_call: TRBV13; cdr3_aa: ASSFPGANTGELF
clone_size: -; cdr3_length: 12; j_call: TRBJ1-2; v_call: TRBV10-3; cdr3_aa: AISKGQGADGYT